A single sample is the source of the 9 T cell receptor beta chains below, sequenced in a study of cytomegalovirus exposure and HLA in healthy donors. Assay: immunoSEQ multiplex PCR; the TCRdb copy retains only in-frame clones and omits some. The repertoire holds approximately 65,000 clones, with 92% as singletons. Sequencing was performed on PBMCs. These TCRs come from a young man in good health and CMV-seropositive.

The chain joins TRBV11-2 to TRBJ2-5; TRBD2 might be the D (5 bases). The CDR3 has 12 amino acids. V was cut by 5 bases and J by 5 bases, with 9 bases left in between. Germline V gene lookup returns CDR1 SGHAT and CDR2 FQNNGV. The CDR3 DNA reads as TGTGCCAGCAGCCCGCGGAGGGAGACCCAGTACTTC. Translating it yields CASSPRRETQYF. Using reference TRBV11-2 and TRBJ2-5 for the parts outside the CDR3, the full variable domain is EAGVAQSPRYKIIEKRQSVAFWCNPISGHATLYWYQQILGQGPKLLIQFQNNGVVDDSQLPKDRFSAERLKGVDSTLKIQPAKLEDSAVYLCASSPRRETQYFGPGTRLLVL.

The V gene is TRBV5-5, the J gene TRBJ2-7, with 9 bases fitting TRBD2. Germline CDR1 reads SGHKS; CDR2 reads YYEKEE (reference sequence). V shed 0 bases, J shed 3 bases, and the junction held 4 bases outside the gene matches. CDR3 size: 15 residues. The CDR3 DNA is TGTGCCAGCAGCTTGGGACTAGCGGAGCTCTACGAGCAGTACTTC. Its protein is CASSLGLAELYEQYF. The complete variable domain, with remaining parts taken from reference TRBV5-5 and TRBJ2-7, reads DAGVTQSPTHLIKTRGQQVTLRCSPISGHKSVSWYQQVLGQGPQFIFQYYEKEERGRGNFPDRFSARQFPNYSSELNVNALLLGDSALYLCASSLGLAELYEQYFGPGTRLTVT.

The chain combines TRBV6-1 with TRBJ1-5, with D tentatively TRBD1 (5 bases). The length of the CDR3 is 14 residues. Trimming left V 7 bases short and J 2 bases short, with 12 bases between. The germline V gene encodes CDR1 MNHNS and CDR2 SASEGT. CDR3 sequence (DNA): TGTGCCAGCACCGGGGGAGGGGGCAATCAGCCCCAGCATTTT. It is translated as CASTGGGGNQPQHF.

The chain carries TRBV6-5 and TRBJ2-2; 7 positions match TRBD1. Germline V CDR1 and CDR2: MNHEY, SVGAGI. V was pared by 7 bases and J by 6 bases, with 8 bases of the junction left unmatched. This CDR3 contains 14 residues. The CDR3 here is CASMASQGAGELFF. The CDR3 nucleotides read TGTGCCAGCATGGCTAGTCAGGGGGCCGGGGAGCTGTTTTTT.

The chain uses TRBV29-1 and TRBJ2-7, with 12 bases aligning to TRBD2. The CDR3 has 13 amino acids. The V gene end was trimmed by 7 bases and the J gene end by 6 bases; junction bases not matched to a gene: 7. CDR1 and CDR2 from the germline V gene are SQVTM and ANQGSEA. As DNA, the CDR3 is TGCAGCGCCCTAGCGGGAGGGCCGCGCGAGCAGTACTTC. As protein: CSALAGGPREQYF.

The CDR3 is CASSLPIGQYNEQFF. In DNA form, the CDR3 reads TGTGCCAGCAGCCTCCCAATCGGACAGTACAATGAGCAGTTCTTC. The chain combines TRBV28 with TRBJ2-1; D might be TRBD1 (6 bases). CDR3 length: 15 residues. Trimming shortened V by 6 bases and J by 4 bases, and 16 bases separated the two germline ends. CDR1 is MDHEN and CDR2 is SYDVKM in the germline V gene.

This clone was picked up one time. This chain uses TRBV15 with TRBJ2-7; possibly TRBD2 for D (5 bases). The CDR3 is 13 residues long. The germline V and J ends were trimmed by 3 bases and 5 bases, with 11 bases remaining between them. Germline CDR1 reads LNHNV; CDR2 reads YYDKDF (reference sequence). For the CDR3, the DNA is TGTGCCACCAGCAGGGCCAACGGGAACGAGCAGTACTTC. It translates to CATSRANGNEQYF.

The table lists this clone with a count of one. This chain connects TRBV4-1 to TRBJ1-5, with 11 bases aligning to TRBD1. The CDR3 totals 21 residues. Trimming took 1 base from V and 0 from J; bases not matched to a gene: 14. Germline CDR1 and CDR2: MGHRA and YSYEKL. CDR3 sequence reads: CASSQVKGTGGSNYSNQPQHF. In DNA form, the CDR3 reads TGCGCCAGCAGCCAAGTTAAGGGGACAGGGGGGTCTAACTATAGCAATCAGCCCCAGCATTTT.

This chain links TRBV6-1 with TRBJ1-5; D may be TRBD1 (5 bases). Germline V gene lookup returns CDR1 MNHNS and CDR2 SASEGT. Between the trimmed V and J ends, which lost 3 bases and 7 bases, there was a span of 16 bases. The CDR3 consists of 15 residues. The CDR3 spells CASSERETRGQPQHF. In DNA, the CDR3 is TGTGCCAGCAGTGAGCGGGAGACTCGGGGGCAGCCCCAGCATTTT.